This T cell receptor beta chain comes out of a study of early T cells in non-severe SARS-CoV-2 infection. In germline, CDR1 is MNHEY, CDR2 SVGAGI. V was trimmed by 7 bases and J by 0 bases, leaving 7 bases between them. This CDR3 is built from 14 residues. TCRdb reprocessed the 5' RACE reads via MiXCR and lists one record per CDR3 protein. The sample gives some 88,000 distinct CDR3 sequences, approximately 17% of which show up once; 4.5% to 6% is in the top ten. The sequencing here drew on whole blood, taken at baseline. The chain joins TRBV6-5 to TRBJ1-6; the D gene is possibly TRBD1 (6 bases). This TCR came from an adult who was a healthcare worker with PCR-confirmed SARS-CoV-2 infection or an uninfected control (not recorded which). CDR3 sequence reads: CASTDSSYNSPLHF. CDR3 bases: TGTGCCAGCACGGACAGCTCCTATAATTCACCCCTCCACTTT.